These T cell receptor beta chains were read from a single sample in a study of cytomegalovirus exposure and HLA in healthy donors. The repertoire was sequenced with immunoSEQ multiplex PCR; TCRdb's copy has only in-frame clones and lacks some. The sample contains about 120,000 clones, 80% of which appear only once. Sequencing input: PBMCs. The receptors were sampled from a man aged 25 to 40 in good health and CMV-seropositive. Each CDR3 is given with its conserved first and last residue. The order of the fields is clone size, J gene, V gene, D gene, CDR3 DNA, CDR3 protein. A D gene is named only where the DNA matches it firmly. The size of a clone is reported for some rows only, either as once, few or many, or as a class for expanded clones.

clone_size: -; j_call: TRBJ1-4; v_call: TRBV5-1; d_call: TRBD1; cdr3_nt: TGCGCCAGCAGCCTCCAACAGGGGGGTGAAAAACTGTTTTTT; cdr3_aa: CASSLQQGGEKLFF
clone_size: few; j_call: TRBJ2-2; v_call: TRBV7-2; d_call: -; cdr3_nt: TGTGCCAGCAGCCGATCCGGCGGGGAGCTGTTTTTT; cdr3_aa: CASSRSGGELFF
clone_size: few; j_call: TRBJ1-1; v_call: TRBV5-1; d_call: -; cdr3_nt: TGCGCCAGCAGCACAGGGTTGTCGGTCGCTGAAGCTTTCTTT; cdr3_aa: CASSTGLSVAEAFF
clone_size: -; j_call: TRBJ1-1; v_call: TRBV6-5; d_call: TRBD1; cdr3_nt: TGTGCCAGCAAGCCTCAAGGGACAGGGGCCACTGAAGCTTTCTTT; cdr3_aa: CASKPQGTGATEAFF
clone_size: once; j_call: TRBJ2-3; v_call: TRBV10-3; d_call: -; cdr3_nt: TGTGCCATCAGTGAGCGGGGGGCCGGGGTAGATACGCAGTATTTT; cdr3_aa: CAISERGAGVDTQYF
clone_size: -; j_call: TRBJ2-1; v_call: TRBV7-8; d_call: TRBD2; cdr3_nt: TGTGCCAGCAGAGAATCGGCGGGGGGGCTTAGGAATGAGCAGTTCTTC; cdr3_aa: CASRESAGGLRNEQFF
clone_size: -; j_call: TRBJ1-4; v_call: TRBV10-1; d_call: TRBD1; cdr3_nt: TGCGCCAGCAGCAGACAGGGGGATGAAAAACTGTTTTTT; cdr3_aa: CASSRQGDEKLFF
clone_size: -; j_call: TRBJ1-5; v_call: TRBV7-2; d_call: -; cdr3_nt: TGTGCCAGCAGCTCCACCCGGGACTTCAATCAGCCCCAGCATTTT; cdr3_aa: CASSSTRDFNQPQHF
clone_size: -; j_call: TRBJ2-7; v_call: TRBV13; d_call: -; cdr3_nt: TGTGCCAGCAGCGTAGACAGACCCTACGAGCAGTACTTC; cdr3_aa: CASSVDRPYEQYF
clone_size: -; j_call: TRBJ2-5; v_call: TRBV25-1; d_call: -; cdr3_nt: TGTGCCAGCAGTCAAGGGGGTAGCGGGCAAGAGACCCAGTACTTC; cdr3_aa: CASSQGGSGQETQYF
clone_size: -; j_call: TRBJ1-6; v_call: TRBV30; d_call: -; cdr3_nt: TGTGCCTGGAGTAGCCCGAATAATTCACCCCTCCACTTT; cdr3_aa: CAWSSPNNSPLHF
clone_size: -; j_call: TRBJ2-2; v_call: TRBV5-1; d_call: TRBD1; cdr3_nt: TGCGCCAGCAGCCCGTGGACAGGGAACACCGGGGAGCTGTTTTTT; cdr3_aa: CASSPWTGNTGELFF
clone_size: -; j_call: TRBJ1-4; v_call: TRBV30; d_call: TRBD1; cdr3_nt: TGTGCCTGGACAACCGGGACAGGGGGCGAAAAACTGTTTTTT; cdr3_aa: CAWTTGTGGEKLFF
clone_size: -; j_call: TRBJ1-1; v_call: TRBV6-1; d_call: -; cdr3_nt: TGTGCCAGTCTCTCAGGGGAAAGTTCAAAAACTGAAGCTTTCTTT; cdr3_aa: CASLSGESSKTEAFF
clone_size: -; j_call: TRBJ2-1; v_call: TRBV9; d_call: TRBD2; cdr3_nt: TGTGCCAGCAGCGTAGGGGCGGGGGGGGTCCACAATGAGCAGTTCTTC; cdr3_aa: CASSVGAGGVHNEQFF
clone_size: -; j_call: TRBJ1-5; v_call: TRBV2; d_call: -; cdr3_nt: TGTGCCAGCAGGACTACAGGGCGCAATCAGCCCCAGCATTTT; cdr3_aa: CASRTTGRNQPQHF
clone_size: -; j_call: TRBJ2-3; v_call: TRBV9; d_call: TRBD2; cdr3_nt: TGTGCCAGCAGCGCGACTAGCGGGGGGGTGGGCACAGATACGCAGTATTTT; cdr3_aa: CASSATSGGVGTDTQYF
clone_size: few; j_call: TRBJ2-3; v_call: TRBV6-1; d_call: -; cdr3_nt: TGTGCCAGCAGTACCACGAGGGGGTCGGCAGATACGCAGTATTTT; cdr3_aa: CASSTTRGSADTQYF
clone_size: -; j_call: TRBJ1-2; v_call: TRBV5-6; d_call: TRBD1; cdr3_nt: TGTGCCAGCAGCCTCCCTAGACAGGGTTTGGACGGCTACACCTTC; cdr3_aa: CASSLPRQGLDGYTF
clone_size: -; j_call: TRBJ1-2; v_call: TRBV4-2; d_call: TRBD1; cdr3_nt: TGTGCCAGCAGCCACGAGCAGGGCAGGGGGCTCCGCGGCTACACCTTC; cdr3_aa: CASSHEQGRGLRGYTF
clone_size: once; j_call: TRBJ1-2; v_call: TRBV5-1; d_call: -; cdr3_nt: TGCGCCAGCAGCTTGGACGCGGGAAGGGAAGGCTACACCTTC; cdr3_aa: CASSLDAGREGYTF
clone_size: -; j_call: TRBJ1-2; v_call: TRBV5-6; d_call: -; cdr3_nt: TGTGCCAGCAGCTTATTCAGGGCCTACGACAATGGCTACACCTTC; cdr3_aa: CASSLFRAYDNGYTF
clone_size: -; j_call: TRBJ1-5; v_call: TRBV4-1; d_call: TRBD1; cdr3_nt: TGCGCCAGCAGCCCTCAACAGGGGACCAATCAGCCCCAGCATTTT; cdr3_aa: CASSPQQGTNQPQHF
clone_size: -; j_call: TRBJ1-1; v_call: TRBV28; d_call: -; cdr3_nt: TGTGCCAGCAGTTTACCAGTAAACACTGAAGCTTTCTTT; cdr3_aa: CASSLPVNTEAFF
clone_size: -; j_call: TRBJ2-7; v_call: TRBV2; d_call: TRBD1; cdr3_nt: TGTGCCAGCAGTCCTTACAGGGGCCCCTACGAGCAGTACTTC; cdr3_aa: CASSPYRGPYEQYF
clone_size: -; j_call: TRBJ2-5; v_call: TRBV10-3; d_call: -; cdr3_nt: TGTGCCATCAGTGAACAGGGACCCCAAGAGACCCAGTACTTC; cdr3_aa: CAISEQGPQETQYF
clone_size: -; j_call: TRBJ1-2; v_call: TRBV6-1; d_call: -; cdr3_nt: TGTGCCAGCACCCGCGGGACCGGGCATAACTATGGCTACACCTTC; cdr3_aa: CASTRGTGHNYGYTF
clone_size: -; j_call: TRBJ2-2; v_call: TRBV11-3; d_call: -; cdr3_nt: TGTGCCAGCAGCTTGGGAAGTGGGACTTACTTAAACACCGGGGAGCTGTTTTTT; cdr3_aa: CASSLGSGTYLNTGELFF
clone_size: -; j_call: TRBJ2-5; v_call: TRBV19; d_call: TRBD1; cdr3_nt: TGTGCCAGTAGTACCCCCTCGGACAGGGGGTCTTACCAAGAGACCCAGTACTTC; cdr3_aa: CASSTPSDRGSYQETQYF
clone_size: -; j_call: TRBJ1-1; v_call: TRBV27; d_call: -; cdr3_nt: TGTGCCAGCAGTTTATTAGGGGGGGTCACTGAAGCTTTCTTT; cdr3_aa: CASSLLGGVTEAFF
clone_size: -; j_call: TRBJ1-2; v_call: TRBV6-5; d_call: TRBD1; cdr3_nt: TGTGCCAGCAGCGACCAGGGGGGATCTAACTATGGCTACACCTTC; cdr3_aa: CASSDQGGSNYGYTF
clone_size: once; j_call: TRBJ2-7; v_call: TRBV9; d_call: -; cdr3_nt: TGTGCCAGCAGCGCTCGACAGGACTTCTACGAGCAGTACTTC; cdr3_aa: CASSARQDFYEQYF
clone_size: once; j_call: TRBJ2-3; v_call: TRBV7-3; d_call: TRBD2; cdr3_nt: TGTGCCAGCAGCTCCTCCGGGGGGGGCACAGATACGCAGTATTTT; cdr3_aa: CASSSSGGGTDTQYF
clone_size: few; j_call: TRBJ2-7; v_call: TRBV9; d_call: TRBD2; cdr3_nt: TGTGCCAGCAGCGTAGGTGGGGGGGGCTACGAGCAGTACTTC; cdr3_aa: CASSVGGGGYEQYF
clone_size: -; j_call: TRBJ2-3; v_call: TRBV6-5; d_call: -; cdr3_nt: TGTGCCAGCAGTTACTCGATGACTCCCACAGATACGCAGTATTTT; cdr3_aa: CASSYSMTPTDTQYF
clone_size: once; j_call: TRBJ1-1; v_call: TRBV5-1; d_call: -; cdr3_nt: TGCGCCAGCTCGGTTGCCGGGGGTGAAGCTTTCTTT; cdr3_aa: CASSVAGGEAFF
clone_size: -; j_call: TRBJ2-7; v_call: TRBV27; d_call: -; cdr3_nt: TGTGCCAGCTCCACCTCCTACGAGCAGTACTTC; cdr3_aa: CASSTSYEQYF
clone_size: -; j_call: TRBJ2-7; v_call: TRBV5-4; d_call: TRBD1; cdr3_nt: TGTGCCAGCAGCTTCGGACAGGGAAACGAGCAGTACTTC; cdr3_aa: CASSFGQGNEQYF
clone_size: -; j_call: TRBJ1-5; v_call: TRBV19; d_call: -; cdr3_nt: TGTGCCAGTAGTATAGCCACAGGTGGGCAGCCCCAGCATTTT; cdr3_aa: CASSIATGGQPQHF
clone_size: -; j_call: TRBJ2-3; v_call: TRBV10-3; d_call: TRBD1; cdr3_nt: TGTGCCATCAGTGAGTTGGACAGGGGCACAGATACGCAGTATTTT; cdr3_aa: CAISELDRGTDTQYF
clone_size: -; j_call: TRBJ2-1; v_call: TRBV9; d_call: TRBD2; cdr3_nt: TGTGCCAGCAGCGTAGGAACTAGCGGGGGGGCTGAGCAGTTCTTC; cdr3_aa: CASSVGTSGGAEQFF
clone_size: -; j_call: TRBJ1-1; v_call: TRBV19; d_call: TRBD1; cdr3_nt: TGTGCCAGTAGTATAAAAGGGGGCGGGACTGAAGCTTTCTTT; cdr3_aa: CASSIKGGGTEAFF
clone_size: -; j_call: TRBJ2-7; v_call: TRBV7-9; d_call: TRBD1; cdr3_nt: TGTGCCAGCAGCGAAGGACAGGGACCCTACGAGCAGTACTTC; cdr3_aa: CASSEGQGPYEQYF
clone_size: few; j_call: TRBJ1-4; v_call: TRBV19; d_call: -; cdr3_nt: TGTGCCAGTAGTATAGCGGGAGAAAAACTGTTTTTT; cdr3_aa: CASSIAGEKLFF
clone_size: -; j_call: TRBJ1-3; v_call: TRBV11-2; d_call: TRBD1; cdr3_nt: TGTGCCAGCAGCTTAGTGGACAGGGCCGCAAACACCATATATTTT; cdr3_aa: CASSLVDRAANTIYF
clone_size: -; j_call: TRBJ1-2; v_call: TRBV28; d_call: -; cdr3_nt: TGTGCCAGCAGTCCCACACCGCTTAACTATGGCTACACCTTC; cdr3_aa: CASSPTPLNYGYTF
clone_size: -; j_call: TRBJ1-2; v_call: TRBV2; d_call: -; cdr3_nt: TGTGCCAGCAGTGTTTGGGAGGAAGGGTATGGCTACACCTTC; cdr3_aa: CASSVWEEGYGYTF
clone_size: few; j_call: TRBJ1-1; v_call: TRBV29-1; d_call: TRBD1; cdr3_nt: TGCAGCGTTAGACAGGGGGCGACGGACACTGAAGCTTTCTTT; cdr3_aa: CSVRQGATDTEAFF
clone_size: -; j_call: TRBJ2-1; v_call: TRBV6-1; d_call: TRBD2; cdr3_nt: TGTGCCAGCAGTGAAGCGTCGAGCGGGGGGGCCAATGAGCAGTTCTTC; cdr3_aa: CASSEASSGGANEQFF
clone_size: -; j_call: TRBJ2-5; v_call: TRBV5-6; d_call: TRBD2; cdr3_nt: TGTGCCAGCAGCTTGGTTGGACTAGCGGATGAGACCCAGTACTTC; cdr3_aa: CASSLVGLADETQYF